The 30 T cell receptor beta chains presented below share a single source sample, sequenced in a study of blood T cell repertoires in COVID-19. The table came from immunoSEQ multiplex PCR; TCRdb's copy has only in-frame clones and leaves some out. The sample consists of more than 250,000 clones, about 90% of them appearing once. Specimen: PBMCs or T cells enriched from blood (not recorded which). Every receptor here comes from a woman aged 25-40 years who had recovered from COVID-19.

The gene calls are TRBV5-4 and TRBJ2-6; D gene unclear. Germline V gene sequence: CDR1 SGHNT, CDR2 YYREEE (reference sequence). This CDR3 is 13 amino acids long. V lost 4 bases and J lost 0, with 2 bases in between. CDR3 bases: TGTGCCAGCAGCCTCTCTGGGGCCAACGTCCTGACTTTC. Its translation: CASSLSGANVLTF.

CDR3 in DNA: TGCGCCAGCAGCCAAGCCGGGGCGGGGGGGCCGGCTTATGGCTACACCTTC. It is translated as CASSQAGAGGPAYGYTF. The chain uses TRBV4-3 and TRBJ1-2; TRBD1 might be the D (6 bases). CDR1 is LGHNA, CDR2 YSLEER, per germline. The CDR3 covers 17 residues. V lost 1 base to trimming and J lost 5 bases, with 20 bases between them.

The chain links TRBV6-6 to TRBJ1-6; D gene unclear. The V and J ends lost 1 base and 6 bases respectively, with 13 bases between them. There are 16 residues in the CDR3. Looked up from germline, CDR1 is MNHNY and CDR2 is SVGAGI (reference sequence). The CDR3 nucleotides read TGTGCCAGCAGTTACTTCCGGGAGGGCAGTAATTCACCCCTCCACTTT. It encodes CASSYFREGSNSPLHF.

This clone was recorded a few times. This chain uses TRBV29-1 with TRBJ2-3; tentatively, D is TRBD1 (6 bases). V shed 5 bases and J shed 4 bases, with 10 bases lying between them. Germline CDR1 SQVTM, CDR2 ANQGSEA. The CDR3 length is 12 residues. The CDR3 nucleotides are TGCAGCGTTTATCAGGGGTCAGATACGCAGTATTTT. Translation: CSVYQGSDTQYF.

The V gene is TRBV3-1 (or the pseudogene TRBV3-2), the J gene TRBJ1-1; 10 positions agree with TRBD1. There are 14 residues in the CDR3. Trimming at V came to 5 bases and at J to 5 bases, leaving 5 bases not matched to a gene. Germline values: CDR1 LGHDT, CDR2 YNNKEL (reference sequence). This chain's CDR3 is CASSSRQGATEAFF. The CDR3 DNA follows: TGTGCCAGCAGCTCTCGACAGGGGGCAACTGAAGCTTTCTTT.

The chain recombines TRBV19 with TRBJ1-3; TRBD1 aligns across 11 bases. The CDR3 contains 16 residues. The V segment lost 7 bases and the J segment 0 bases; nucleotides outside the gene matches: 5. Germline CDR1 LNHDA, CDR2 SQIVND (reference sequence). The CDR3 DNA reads TGTGCCAGTACCTGGACAGGGGGCCGCTCTGGAAACACCATATATTTT. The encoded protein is CASTWTGGRSGNTIYF. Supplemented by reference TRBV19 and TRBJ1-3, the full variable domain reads DGGITQSPKYLFRKEGQNVTLSCEQNLNHDAMYWYRQDPGQGLRLIYYSQIVNDFQKGDIAEGYSVSREKKESFPLTVTSAQKNPTAFYLCASTWTGGRSGNTIYFGEGSWLTVV.

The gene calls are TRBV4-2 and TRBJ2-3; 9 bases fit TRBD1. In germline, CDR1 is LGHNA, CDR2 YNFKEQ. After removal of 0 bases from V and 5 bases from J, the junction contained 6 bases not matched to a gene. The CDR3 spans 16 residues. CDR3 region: CASSQEGTGRQDTQYF. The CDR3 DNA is TGTGCCAGCAGCCAAGAGGGGACAGGGCGTCAAGATACGCAGTATTTT.

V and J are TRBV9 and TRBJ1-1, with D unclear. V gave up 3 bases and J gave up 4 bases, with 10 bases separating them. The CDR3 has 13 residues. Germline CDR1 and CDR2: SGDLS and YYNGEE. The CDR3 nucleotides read TGTGCCAGCAGCGCCTGGGGAGGCACTGAAGCTTTCTTT. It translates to CASSAWGGTEAFF.

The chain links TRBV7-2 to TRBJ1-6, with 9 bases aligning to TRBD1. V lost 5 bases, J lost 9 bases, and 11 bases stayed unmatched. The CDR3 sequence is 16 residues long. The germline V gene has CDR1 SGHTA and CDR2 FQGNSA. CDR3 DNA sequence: TGTGCCAGCAGCCACTGGACAGGGGCTTTGGGTTCACCCCTCCACTTT. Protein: CASSHWTGALGSPLHF.

The CDR3 DNA reads as TGTGCCAGTAGGGACAGTTTCTATGGCTACACCTTC. This encodes CASRDSFYGYTF. The chain employs TRBV19 and TRBJ1-2, with D possibly TRBD1 on 6 matching bases. The CDR3 sequence is 12 residues long. The germline V and J ends were trimmed by 6 bases and 4 bases, with 9 bases remaining between them. CDR1 is LNHDA and CDR2 is SQIVND in the germline V gene (reference sequence).

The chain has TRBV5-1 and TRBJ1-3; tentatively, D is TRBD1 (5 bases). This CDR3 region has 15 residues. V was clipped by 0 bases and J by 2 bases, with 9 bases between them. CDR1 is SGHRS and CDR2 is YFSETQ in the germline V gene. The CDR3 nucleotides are TGCGCCAGCAGCTTGGTGGCCAGGGCTGGAAACACCATATATTTT. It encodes CASSLVARAGNTIYF.

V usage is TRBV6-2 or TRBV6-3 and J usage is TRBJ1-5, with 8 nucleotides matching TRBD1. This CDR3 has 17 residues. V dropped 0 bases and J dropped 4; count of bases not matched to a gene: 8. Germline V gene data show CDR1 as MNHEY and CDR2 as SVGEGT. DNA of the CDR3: TGTGCCAGCAGTTACTCCCGCAGGGGGCCGGGAAATCAGCCCCAGCATTTT. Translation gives CASSYSRRGPGNQPQHF.

CDR3 in amino acids: CASSPPSGGLHNEQFF. Here the CDR3 DNA reads TGTGCCAGCTCACCACCTAGCGGGGGGTTACACAATGAGCAGTTCTTC. The chain combines TRBV18 with TRBJ2-1; 10 nucleotides align to TRBD2. This CDR3 is built from 16 residues. With V trimmed by 0 bases and J by 5 bases, 4 bases remained unmatched. Germline lookup yields CDR1 KGHSH and CDR2 LQKENI.

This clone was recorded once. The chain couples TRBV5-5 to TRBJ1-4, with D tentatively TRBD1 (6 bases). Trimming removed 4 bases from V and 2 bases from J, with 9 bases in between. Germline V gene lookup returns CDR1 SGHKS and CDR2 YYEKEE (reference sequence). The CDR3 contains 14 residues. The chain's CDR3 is CASSIRGTNEKLFF. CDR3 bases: TGTGCCAGCAGCATCAGGGGCACTAATGAAAAACTGTTTTTT.

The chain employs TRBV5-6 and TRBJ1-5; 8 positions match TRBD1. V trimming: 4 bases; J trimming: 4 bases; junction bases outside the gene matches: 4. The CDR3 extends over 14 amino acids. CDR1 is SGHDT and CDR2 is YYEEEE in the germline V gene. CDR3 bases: TGTGCCAGCAGCGTCCGACAGGGGAATCAGCCCCAGCATTTT. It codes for CASSVRQGNQPQHF.

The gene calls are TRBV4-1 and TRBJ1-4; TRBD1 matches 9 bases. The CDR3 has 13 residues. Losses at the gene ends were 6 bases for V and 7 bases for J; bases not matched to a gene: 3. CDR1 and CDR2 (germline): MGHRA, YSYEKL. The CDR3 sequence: CASRRDRAEKLFF. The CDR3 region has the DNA TGCGCCAGCAGACGGGACAGGGCTGAAAAACTGTTTTTT.

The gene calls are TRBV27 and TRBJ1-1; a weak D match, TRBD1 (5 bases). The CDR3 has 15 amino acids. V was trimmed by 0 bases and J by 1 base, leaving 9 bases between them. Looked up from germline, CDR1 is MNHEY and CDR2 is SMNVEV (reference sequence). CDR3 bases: TGTGCCAGCAGTTTATCTAGGGGTCAGAACACTGAAGCTTTCTTT. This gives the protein CASSLSRGQNTEAFF.

DNA for the CDR3: TGTGCCAGCAACAGGGGACAGAACTATGGCTACACCTTC. It encodes CASNRGQNYGYTF. The chain joins TRBV5-4 to TRBJ1-2, with 7 bases aligning to TRBD1. With 6 bases clipped from V and 2 bases from J, the junction kept 4 bases outside the gene matches. The CDR3 sequence is 13 residues long. Germline assignment: CDR1 SGHNT and CDR2 YYREEE (reference sequence).

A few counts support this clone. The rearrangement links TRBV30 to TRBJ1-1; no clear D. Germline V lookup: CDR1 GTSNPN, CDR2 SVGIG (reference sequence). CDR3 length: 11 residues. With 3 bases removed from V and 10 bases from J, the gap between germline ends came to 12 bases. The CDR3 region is CAWSEAVRAFF. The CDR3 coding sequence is TGTGCCTGGAGCGAGGCAGTTAGAGCTTTCTTT.

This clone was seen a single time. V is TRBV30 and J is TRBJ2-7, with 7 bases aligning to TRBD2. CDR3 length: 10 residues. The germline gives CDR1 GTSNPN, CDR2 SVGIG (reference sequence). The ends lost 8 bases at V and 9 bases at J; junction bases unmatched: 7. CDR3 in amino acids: CAVSGEGQYF. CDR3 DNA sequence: TGTGCCGTAAGTGGGGAGGGGCAGTACTTC.

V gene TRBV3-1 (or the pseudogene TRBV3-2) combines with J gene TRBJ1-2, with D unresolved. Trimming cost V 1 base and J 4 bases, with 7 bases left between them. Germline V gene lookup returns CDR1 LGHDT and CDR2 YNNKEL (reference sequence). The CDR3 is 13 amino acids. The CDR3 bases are TGTGCCAGCAGCCAAGGAGATCCCTATGGCTACACCTTC. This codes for CASSQGDPYGYTF.

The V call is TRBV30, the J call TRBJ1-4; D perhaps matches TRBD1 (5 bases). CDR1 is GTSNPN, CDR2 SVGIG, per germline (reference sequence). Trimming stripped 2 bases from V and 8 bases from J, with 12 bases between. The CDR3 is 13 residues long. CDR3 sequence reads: CAWSQGAGEKLFF. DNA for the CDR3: TGTGCCTGGAGTCAAGGGGCTGGAGAAAAACTGTTTTTT. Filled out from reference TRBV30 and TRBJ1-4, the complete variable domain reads SQTIHQWPATLVQPVGSPLSLECTVEGTSNPNLYWYRQAAGRGLQLLFYSVGIGQISSEVPQNLSASRPQDRQFILSSKKLLLSDSGFYLCAWSQGAGEKLFFGSGTQLSVL.

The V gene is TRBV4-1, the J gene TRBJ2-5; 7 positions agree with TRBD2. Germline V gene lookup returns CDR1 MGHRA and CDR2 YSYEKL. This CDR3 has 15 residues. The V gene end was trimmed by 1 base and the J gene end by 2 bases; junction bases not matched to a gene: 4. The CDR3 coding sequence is TGCGCCAGCAGCCAAGGGGCGGGGGTACAAGAGACCCAGTACTTC. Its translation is CASSQGAGVQETQYF.

The CDR3 DNA sequence: TGTGCCACCAGCCCGGGTCCAGATACGCAGTATTTT. Its protein product is CATSPGPDTQYF. This sequence joins TRBV24-1 and TRBJ2-3, with no clear D. This CDR3 region has 12 residues. V was trimmed by 7 bases and J by 4 bases, leaving 8 bases between them. The germline V gene has CDR1 KGHDR and CDR2 SFDVKD.

The CDR3 is CASSLYRDGSPLHF. The CDR3, as DNA: TGTGCCAGCAGTCTGTACAGGGACGGCTCACCCCTCCACTTT. The rearrangement links TRBV2 to TRBJ1-6; D may be TRBD1 (6 bases). The CDR3 loop spans 14 amino acids. Per the germline V gene, CDR1 is SNHLY and CDR2 is FYNNEI. Deletions cut 5 bases from V and 10 bases from J, with 15 bases between.

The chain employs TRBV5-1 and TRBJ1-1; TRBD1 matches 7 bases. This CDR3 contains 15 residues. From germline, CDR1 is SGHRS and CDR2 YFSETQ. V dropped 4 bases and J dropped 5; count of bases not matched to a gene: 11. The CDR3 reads CASSRQGEGETEAFF. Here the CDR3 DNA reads TGCGCCAGCAGCCGACAGGGAGAGGGGGAGACTGAAGCTTTCTTT.

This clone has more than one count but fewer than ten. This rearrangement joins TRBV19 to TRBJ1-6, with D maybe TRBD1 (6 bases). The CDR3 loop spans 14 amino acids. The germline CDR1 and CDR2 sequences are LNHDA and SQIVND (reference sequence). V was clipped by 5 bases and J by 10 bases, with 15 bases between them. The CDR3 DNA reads TGTGCCAGTAGTCCACAGGGTCGGAAGTCACCCCTCCACTTT. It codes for CASSPQGRKSPLHF. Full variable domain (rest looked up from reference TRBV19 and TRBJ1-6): DGGITQSPKYLFRKEGQNVTLSCEQNLNHDAMYWYRQDPGQGLRLIYYSQIVNDFQKGDIAEGYSVSREKKESFPLTVTSAQKNPTAFYLCASSPQGRKSPLHFGNGTRLTVT.

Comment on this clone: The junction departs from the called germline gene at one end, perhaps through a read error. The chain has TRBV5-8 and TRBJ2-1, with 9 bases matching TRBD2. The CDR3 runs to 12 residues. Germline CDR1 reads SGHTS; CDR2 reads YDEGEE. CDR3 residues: CASSAAGTSSLF. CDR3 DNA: TGTGCCAGCAGCGCCGCAGGGACTAGCTCGCTCTTC.

The CDR3 coding sequence is TGCGCCAGCAGTCAATCGGGGGACGGACAGCCGCACTATGGCTACACCTTC. Protein sequence: CASSQSGDGQPHYGYTF. This chain links TRBV23-1 with TRBJ1-2; D is perhaps TRBD1 (6 bases). TRBV23-1 is classed as an ORF, of uncertain function. Trimming removed 0 bases from V and 3 bases from J, with 17 bases in between. The CDR3 is 17 amino acids.

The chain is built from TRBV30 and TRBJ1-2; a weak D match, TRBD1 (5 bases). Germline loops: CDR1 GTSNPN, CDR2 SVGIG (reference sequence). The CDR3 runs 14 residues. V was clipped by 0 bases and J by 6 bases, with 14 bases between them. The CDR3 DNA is TGTGCCTGGAGTGTGCCCAGGGATTCGGATGGCTACACCTTC. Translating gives CAWSVPRDSDGYTF.